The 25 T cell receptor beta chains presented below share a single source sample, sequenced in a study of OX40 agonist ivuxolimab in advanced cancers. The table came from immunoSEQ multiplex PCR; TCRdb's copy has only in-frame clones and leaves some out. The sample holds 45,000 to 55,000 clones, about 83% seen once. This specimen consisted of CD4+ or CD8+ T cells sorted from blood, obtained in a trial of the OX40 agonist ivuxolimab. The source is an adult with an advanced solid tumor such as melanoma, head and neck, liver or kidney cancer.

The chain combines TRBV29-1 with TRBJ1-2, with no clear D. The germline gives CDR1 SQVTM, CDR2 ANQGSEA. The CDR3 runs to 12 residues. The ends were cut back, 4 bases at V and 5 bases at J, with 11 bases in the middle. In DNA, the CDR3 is TGCAGCGTTGGTGACGGACTTTATGGCTACACCTTC. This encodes CSVGDGLYGYTF. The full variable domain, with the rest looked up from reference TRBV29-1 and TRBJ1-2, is SAVISQKPSRDICQRGTSLTIQCQVDSQVTMMFWYRQQPGQSLTLIATANQGSEATYESGFVIDKFPISRPNLTFSTLTVSNMSPEDSSIYLCSVGDGLYGYTFGSGTRLTVV.

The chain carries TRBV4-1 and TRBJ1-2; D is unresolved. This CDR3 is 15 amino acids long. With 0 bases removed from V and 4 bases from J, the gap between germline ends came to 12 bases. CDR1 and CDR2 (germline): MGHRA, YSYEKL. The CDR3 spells CASSQEPRNAYGYTF. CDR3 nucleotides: TGCGCCAGCAGCCAAGAGCCCAGAAACGCCTATGGCTACACCTTC.

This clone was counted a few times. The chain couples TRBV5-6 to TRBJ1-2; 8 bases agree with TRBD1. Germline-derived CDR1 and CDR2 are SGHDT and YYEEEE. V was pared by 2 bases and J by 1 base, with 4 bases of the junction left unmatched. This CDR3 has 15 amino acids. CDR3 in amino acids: CASSFLDRGNYGYTF. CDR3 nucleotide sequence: TGTGCCAGCAGCTTCCTAGACAGGGGTAACTATGGCTACACCTTC.

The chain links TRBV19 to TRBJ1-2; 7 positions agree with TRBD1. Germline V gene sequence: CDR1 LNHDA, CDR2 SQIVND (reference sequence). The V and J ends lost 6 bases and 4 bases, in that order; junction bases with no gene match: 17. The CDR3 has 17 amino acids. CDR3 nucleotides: TGTGCCAGTAGAAGCCACAGTAGCAAGGGACAGCGCTATGGCTACACCTTC. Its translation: CASRSHSSKGQRYGYTF.

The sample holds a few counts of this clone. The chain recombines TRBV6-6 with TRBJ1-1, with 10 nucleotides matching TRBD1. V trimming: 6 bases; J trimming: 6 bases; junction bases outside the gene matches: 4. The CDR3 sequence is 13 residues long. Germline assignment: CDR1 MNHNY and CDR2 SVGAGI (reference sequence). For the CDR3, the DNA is TGTGCCAGCAGGGACAGGGGGGAGCCTGAAGCTTTCTTT. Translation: CASRDRGEPEAFF.

The CDR3 loop reads CASKGGVGMADTQYF. CDR3 in DNA: TGTGCCAGTAAAGGAGGGGTAGGGATGGCAGATACGCAGTATTTT. The chain has TRBV19 and TRBJ2-3; a weak D match, TRBD2 (6 bases). The length of the CDR3 is 15 residues. CDR1 LNHDA and CDR2 SQIVND come from the germline V gene (reference sequence). The ends were cut back, 7 bases at V and 4 bases at J, with 18 bases in the middle.

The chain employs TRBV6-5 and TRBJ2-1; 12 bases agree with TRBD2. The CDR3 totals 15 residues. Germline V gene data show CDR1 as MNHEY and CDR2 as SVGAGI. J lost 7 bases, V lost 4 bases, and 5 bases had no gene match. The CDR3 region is CASSFGLAGYNEQFF. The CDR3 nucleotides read TGTGCCAGCAGTTTCGGACTAGCGGGGTATAATGAGCAGTTCTTC.

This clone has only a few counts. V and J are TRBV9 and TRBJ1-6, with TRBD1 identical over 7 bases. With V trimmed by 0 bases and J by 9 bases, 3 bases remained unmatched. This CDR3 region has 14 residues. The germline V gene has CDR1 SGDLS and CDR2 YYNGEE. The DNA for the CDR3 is TGTGCCAGCAGCGTAGGGGGACAGAGTTCACCCCTCCACTTT. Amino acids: CASSVGGQSSPLHF.

CDR3 DNA sequence: TGTGCCAGCTCACCACCGCTTGGGGGGGCGGACATTCAGTACTTC. Protein: CASSPPLGGADIQYF. The rearrangement joins TRBV18 to TRBJ2-4; TRBD2 might be the D (7 bases). The CDR3 contains 15 residues. V was shortened by 0 bases and J by 8 bases, with 14 bases between the two germline ends. CDR1 and CDR2 from the germline V gene are KGHSH and LQKENI.

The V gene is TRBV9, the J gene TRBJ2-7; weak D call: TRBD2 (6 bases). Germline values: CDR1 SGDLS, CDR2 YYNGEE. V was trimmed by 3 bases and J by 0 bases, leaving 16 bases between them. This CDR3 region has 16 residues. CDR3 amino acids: CASSEQEGTHSYEQYF. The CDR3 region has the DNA TGTGCCAGCAGCGAACAAGAGGGGACTCACTCCTACGAGCAGTACTTC.

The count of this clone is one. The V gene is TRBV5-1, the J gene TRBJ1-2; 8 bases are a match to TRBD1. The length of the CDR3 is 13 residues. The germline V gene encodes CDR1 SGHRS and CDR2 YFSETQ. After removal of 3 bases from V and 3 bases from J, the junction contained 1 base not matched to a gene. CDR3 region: CASSSTGDYGYTF. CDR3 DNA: TGCGCCAGCAGCTCGACAGGGGACTATGGCTACACCTTC.

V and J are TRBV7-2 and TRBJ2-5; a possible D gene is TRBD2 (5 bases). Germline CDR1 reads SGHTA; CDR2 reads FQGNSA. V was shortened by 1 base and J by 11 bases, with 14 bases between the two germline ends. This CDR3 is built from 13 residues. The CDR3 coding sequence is TGTGCCAGCAGCTTAGATGAGGGTAAACGGCAGTACTTC. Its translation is CASSLDEGKRQYF.

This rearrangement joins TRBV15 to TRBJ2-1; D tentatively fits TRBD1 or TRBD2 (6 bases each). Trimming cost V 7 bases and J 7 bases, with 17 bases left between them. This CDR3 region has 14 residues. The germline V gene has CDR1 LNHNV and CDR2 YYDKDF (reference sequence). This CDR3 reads CATIPATGRNEQFF. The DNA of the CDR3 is TGTGCCACCATCCCCGCCACAGGGAGGAATGAGCAGTTCTTC.

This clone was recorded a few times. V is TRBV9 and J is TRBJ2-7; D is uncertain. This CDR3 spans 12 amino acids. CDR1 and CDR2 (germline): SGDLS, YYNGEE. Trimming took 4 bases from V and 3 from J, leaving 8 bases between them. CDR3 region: CASSPGLYEQYF. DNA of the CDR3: TGTGCCAGCAGCCCGGGCCTCTACGAGCAGTACTTC.

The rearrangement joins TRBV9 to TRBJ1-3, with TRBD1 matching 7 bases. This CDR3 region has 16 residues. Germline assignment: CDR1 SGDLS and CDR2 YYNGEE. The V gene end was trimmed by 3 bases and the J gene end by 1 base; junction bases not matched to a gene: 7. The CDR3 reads CASSGTGLQSGNTIYF. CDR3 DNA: TGTGCCAGCAGCGGGACAGGCCTACAGTCTGGAAACACCATATATTTT.

CDR3 nucleotides: TGCGCCAGCAGCTTGCCATACAGGGACGGGAAGACTGAAAAACTGTTTTTT. Translated: CASSLPYRDGKTEKLFF. The chain is built from TRBV5-1 and TRBJ1-4, with a possible D match to TRBD1 (6 bases). The V gene lost 1 base and the J gene lost 7 bases, with 20 bases spanning the gap. Germline CDR1 reads SGHRS; CDR2 reads YFSETQ. The CDR3 is 17 amino acids. Together with reference TRBV5-1 and TRBJ1-4, the CDR3 gives the full variable domain: KAGVTQTPRYLIKTRGQQVTLSCSPISGHRSVSWYQQTPGQGLQFLFEYFSETQRNKGNFPGRFSGRQFSNSRSEMNVSTLELGDSALYLCASSLPYRDGKTEKLFFGSGTQLSVL.

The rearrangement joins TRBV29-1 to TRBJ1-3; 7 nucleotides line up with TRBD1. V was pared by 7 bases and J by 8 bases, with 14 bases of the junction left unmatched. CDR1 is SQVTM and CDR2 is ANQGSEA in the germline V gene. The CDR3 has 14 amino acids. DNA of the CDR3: TGCAGCGGTTTACTAGACAGGGAGCTGGACACCATATATTTT. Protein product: CSGLLDRELDTIYF.

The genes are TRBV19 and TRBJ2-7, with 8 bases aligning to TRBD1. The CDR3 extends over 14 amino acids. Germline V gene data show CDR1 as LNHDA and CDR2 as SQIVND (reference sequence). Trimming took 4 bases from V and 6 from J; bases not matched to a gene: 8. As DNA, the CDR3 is TGTGCCAGTAGTACAGACAGGGGAGGTGGCGAGCAGTACTTC. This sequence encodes CASSTDRGGGEQYF.

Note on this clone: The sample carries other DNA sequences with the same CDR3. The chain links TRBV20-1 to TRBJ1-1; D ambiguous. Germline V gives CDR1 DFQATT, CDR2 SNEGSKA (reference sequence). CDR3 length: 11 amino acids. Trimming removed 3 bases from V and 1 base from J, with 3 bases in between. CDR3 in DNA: TGCAGTGCTAGTCCGAACACTGAAGCTTTCTTT. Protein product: CSASPNTEAFF.

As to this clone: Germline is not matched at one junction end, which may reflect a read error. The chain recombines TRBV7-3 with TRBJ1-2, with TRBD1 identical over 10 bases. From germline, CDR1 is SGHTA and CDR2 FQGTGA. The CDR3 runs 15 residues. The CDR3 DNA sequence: TGTGCCAGCAGCTTGGCGGGACAGGGGATGGATGGCCACACCTTC. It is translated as CASSLAGQGMDGHTF.

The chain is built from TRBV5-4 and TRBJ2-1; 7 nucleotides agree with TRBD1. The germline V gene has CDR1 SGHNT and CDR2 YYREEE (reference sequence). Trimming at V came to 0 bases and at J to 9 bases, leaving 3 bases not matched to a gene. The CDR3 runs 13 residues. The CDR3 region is CASSLEGAGEQFF. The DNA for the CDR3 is TGTGCCAGCAGCTTGGAGGGGGCGGGTGAGCAGTTCTTC.

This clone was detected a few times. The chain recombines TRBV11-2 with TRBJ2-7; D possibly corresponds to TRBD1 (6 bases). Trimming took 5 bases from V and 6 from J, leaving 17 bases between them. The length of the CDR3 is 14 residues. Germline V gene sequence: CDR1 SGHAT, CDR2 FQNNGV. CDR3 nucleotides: TGTGCCAGCAGCCTGCTGGGGGCGCGTCCCGAGCAGTACTTC. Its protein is CASSLLGARPEQYF.

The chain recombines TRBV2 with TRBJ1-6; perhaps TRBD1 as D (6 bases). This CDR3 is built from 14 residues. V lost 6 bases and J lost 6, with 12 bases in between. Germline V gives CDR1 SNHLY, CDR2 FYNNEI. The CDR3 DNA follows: TGTGCCAGCAGAATACAGGGTATTAATTCACCCCTCCACTTT. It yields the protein CASRIQGINSPLHF. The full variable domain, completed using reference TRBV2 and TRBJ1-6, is EPEVTQTPSHQVTQMGQEVILRCVPISNHLYFYWYRQILGQKVEFLVSFYNNEISEKSEIFDDQFSVERPDGSNFTLKIRSTKLEDSAMYFCASRIQGINSPLHFGNGTRLTVT.

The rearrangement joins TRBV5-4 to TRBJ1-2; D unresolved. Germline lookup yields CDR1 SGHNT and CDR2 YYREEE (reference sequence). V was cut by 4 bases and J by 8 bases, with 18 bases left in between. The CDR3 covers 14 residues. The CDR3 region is CASSPGYGSGGYTF. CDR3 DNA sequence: TGTGCCAGCAGCCCCGGGTACGGGTCGGGGGGCTACACCTTC.

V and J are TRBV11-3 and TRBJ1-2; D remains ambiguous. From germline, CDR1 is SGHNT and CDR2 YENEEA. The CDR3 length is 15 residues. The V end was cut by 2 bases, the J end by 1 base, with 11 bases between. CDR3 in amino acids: CASSLYDKDNYGYTF. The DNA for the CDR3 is TGTGCCAGCAGCTTATATGACAAAGATAACTATGGCTACACCTTC.